This entry lists 19 T cell receptor beta chains sequenced from one sample in a study of T-cell reconstitution after alpha-beta-depleted transplantation in children. The TCRbeta library was prepared with unique molecular identifiers. MiXCR, applied by TCRdb to the PCR reads, yields one record per CDR3 protein. The sample carries 360,000 or so distinct CDR3 sequences, roughly 22% recorded once. This sample comprised PBMCs from the stem cell graft donor, obtained from the stem cell graft. These receptors came from a human donor who donated a stem cell graft to a child with acute myeloid leukemia.

The V and J genes are TRBV3-1 and TRBJ2-3, with D perhaps matching TRBD2 (5 bases). CDR1 and CDR2 (germline): LGHDT, YNNKEL (reference sequence). V was trimmed by 2 bases and J by 2 bases, leaving 14 bases between them. This CDR3 has 16 amino acids. The DNA of the CDR3 is TGTGCCAGCAGCCAAAGAACGTTAGCGCCCACAGATACGCAGTATTTT. Amino acid sequence: CASSQRTLAPTDTQYF.

The chain carries TRBV7-2 and TRBJ2-3; D is unresolved. Germline V gene lookup returns CDR1 SGHTA and CDR2 FQGNSA. This CDR3 spans 15 amino acids. V lost 4 bases, J lost 4 bases, and 15 bases lay in between. CDR3 loop: CASSSRSVQADTQYF. In nucleotides, the CDR3 is TGTGCCAGCAGCTCCCGGAGCGTCCAGGCAGATACGCAGTATTTT.

This clonotype occurred a few times. The gene calls are TRBV4-2 and TRBJ2-1; 12 bases fit TRBD2. Germline-derived CDR1 and CDR2 are LGHNA and YNFKEQ. Losses at the gene ends were 3 bases for V and 0 bases for J; bases not matched to a gene: 6. The CDR3 consists of 18 residues. In DNA form, the CDR3 reads TGTGCCAGCAGCCAGGGACTAGCGGGTTCGAGCTCCTACAATGAGCAGTTCTTC. This translates into CASSQGLAGSSSYNEQFF.

This clonotype occurred a few times. The genes are TRBV12-3 or TRBV12-4 and TRBJ2-5; 8 nucleotides agree with TRBD1. Trimming at V came to 4 bases and at J to 1 base, leaving 11 bases not matched to a gene. CDR3 length: 17 residues. The chain's CDR3 is CASSSDREQPSQETQYF. The CDR3 nucleotides are TGTGCCAGCAGTTCGGACAGGGAACAACCCAGCCAAGAGACCCAGTACTTC.

The sample holds a few counts of this clonotype. The J gene is TRBJ2-2, the V gene TRBV28; 9 bases map to TRBD1. Germline V gives CDR1 MDHEN, CDR2 SYDVKM. V shed 2 bases and J 7 bases; nucleotides not matched to a gene: 8. This CDR3 spans 16 amino acids. CDR3 residues: CASSLPQGAYGGELFF. DNA of the CDR3: TGTGCCAGCAGTTTACCACAGGGGGCATATGGCGGGGAGCTGTTTTTT. The full variable domain, with the rest looked up from reference TRBV28 and TRBJ2-2, is DVKVTQSSRYLVKRTGEKVFLECVQDMDHENMFWYRQDPGLGLRLIYFSYDVKMKEKGDIPEGYSVSREKKERFSLILESASTNQTSMYLCASSLPQGAYGGELFFGEGSRLTVL.

This clonotype was observed a handful of times. The J gene is TRBJ2-1, the V gene TRBV12-3 or TRBV12-4; 13 bases are a match to TRBD2. This CDR3 has 15 amino acids. Trimming cost V 6 bases and J 9 bases; bases outside gene matches: 8. The CDR3 spells CASRSGTSGMTEQFF. The CDR3, as DNA: TGTGCCAGCAGGTCCGGGACTAGCGGGATGACTGAGCAGTTCTTC.

J is TRBJ1-2 and V is TRBV28; D call uncertain. The CDR3 is 13 amino acids. Trimming cost V 5 bases and J 4 bases, with 11 bases left between them. Germline lookup yields CDR1 MDHEN and CDR2 SYDVKM. CDR3 sequence reads: CASSALSLYGYTF. CDR3 DNA: TGTGCCAGCAGTGCACTGTCCCTCTATGGCTACACCTTC.

Ten or more counts support this clonotype. The chain has TRBV29-1 and TRBJ2-7; no reliable D call. CDR1 is SQVTM and CDR2 is ANQGSEA in the germline V gene. The V and J ends lost 4 bases and 4 bases respectively, with 14 bases between them. This CDR3 spans 13 amino acids. The CDR3 loop reads CSVAPLLGYEQYF. In DNA, the CDR3 is TGCAGCGTTGCCCCCCTTTTGGGTTACGAGCAGTACTTC.

In this sample, this clonotype turned up many times. The genes are TRBV7-2 and TRBJ2-1, with TRBD1 identical over 8 bases. This CDR3 has 15 residues. Germline V CDR1 and CDR2: SGHTA, FQGNSA. V was pared by 6 bases and J by 3 bases, with 7 bases of the junction left unmatched. The CDR3 protein is CASSLRQGNYNEQFF. As DNA, the CDR3 is TGTGCCAGCAGTTTACGACAGGGGAACTACAATGAGCAGTTCTTC. Drawing the rest from reference TRBV7-2 and TRBJ2-1, the complete variable domain is GAGVSQSPSNKVTEKGKDVELRCDPISGHTALYWYRQSLGQGLEFLIYFQGNSAPDKSGLPSDRFSAERTGGSVSTLTIQRTQQEDSAVYLCASSLRQGNYNEQFFGPGTRLTVL.

This clonotype was observed many times. The chain combines TRBV12-3 or TRBV12-4 with TRBJ2-5, with D perhaps matching TRBD2 (6 bases). V was trimmed by 4 bases and J by 0 bases, leaving 12 bases between them. This CDR3 contains 15 residues. This CDR3 reads CASSSPGANQETQYF. The DNA of the CDR3 is TGTGCCAGCAGTTCACCGGGAGCGAACCAAGAGACCCAGTACTTC.

A few counts support this clonotype. The V gene is TRBV12-3 or TRBV12-4, the J gene TRBJ1-4, with D uncertain. The CDR3 consists of 16 residues. Deletions cut 6 bases from V and 0 bases from J, with 14 bases between. The DNA of the CDR3 is TGTGCCAGCAGCGATGGGCGGTCGGCAACTAATGAAAAACTGTTTTTT. Translated: CASSDGRSATNEKLFF.

The sample holds a few counts of this clonotype. The V and J genes are TRBV7-6 and TRBJ2-1, with 8 bases identical to TRBD2. Trimming took 5 bases from V and 6 from J; bases not matched to a gene: 6. The CDR3 extends over 14 amino acids. The germline V gene has CDR1 SGHVS and CDR2 FNYEAQ. This CDR3 is CASSGPGTSNEQFF. The CDR3 nucleotides are TGTGCCAGCAGCGGACCCGGGACTAGCAATGAGCAGTTCTTC.

This clonotype was observed many times. V usage is TRBV6-2 or TRBV6-3 and J usage is TRBJ2-7; D remains unclear. V was trimmed by 2 bases and J by 7 bases, leaving 12 bases between them. CDR1 is MNHEY, CDR2 SVGEGT, per germline. This CDR3 region has 13 residues. CDR3 loop: CASSYRSSWEQYF. As DNA, the CDR3 is TGTGCCAGCAGTTACCGATCCTCTTGGGAGCAGTACTTC.

This clonotype turned up a few times. The V and J genes are TRBV12-3 or TRBV12-4 and TRBJ2-4; D remains ambiguous. V gave up 4 bases and J gave up 12 bases, with 19 bases separating them. The length of the CDR3 is 14 residues. CDR3 DNA: TGTGCCAGCAGTTCCCACCAGATAGAAAACGATCAGTACTTC. Residues: CASSSHQIENDQYF.

The sample holds many counts of this clonotype. V and J are TRBV6-6 and TRBJ1-1; D remains ambiguous. The V end was cut by 6 bases, the J end by 0 bases, with 5 bases between. CDR1 and CDR2 from the germline V gene are MNHNY and SVGAGI (reference sequence). The CDR3 consists of 12 residues. CDR3 sequence: CASSYMNTEAFF. As DNA, the CDR3 is TGTGCCAGCAGCTACATGAACACTGAAGCTTTCTTT.

This clonotype appeared a few times. The chain employs TRBV9 and TRBJ2-7; D possibly corresponds to TRBD2 (6 bases). Germline V gene data show CDR1 as SGDLS and CDR2 as YYNGEE. This CDR3 comprises 14 residues. V dropped 2 bases and J dropped 0 bases, with 9 bases sitting between them. CDR3 residues: CASSVSGPSYEQYF. The CDR3 region has the DNA TGTGCCAGCAGCGTTAGCGGACCCTCCTACGAGCAGTACTTC.

This clonotype was counted many times. This chain connects TRBV12-3 or TRBV12-4 to TRBJ2-7; 8 positions agree with TRBD2. The CDR3 totals 16 residues. J lost 2 bases, V lost 6 bases, and 12 bases had no gene match. CDR3 in DNA: TGTGCCAGCAGCCTCGGGGCGGGAGGTCGGACCTACGAGCAGTACTTC. It specifies CASSLGAGGRTYEQYF.

This chain joins TRBV4-3 and TRBJ2-1; D is undetermined. V was shortened by 1 base and J by 9 bases, with 22 bases between the two germline ends. The CDR3 is 17 amino acids. Germline V gene data show CDR1 as LGHNA and CDR2 as YSLEER. For the CDR3, the DNA is TGCGCCAGCAGCCAAGTTAAGGCGGCCGTCAACTATGGTGAGCAGTTCTTC. Translating it yields CASSQVKAAVNYGEQFF.

The chain combines TRBV5-1 with TRBJ2-3, with TRBD2 matching over 7 bases. The CDR3 is 14 residues long. The V gene end was trimmed by 3 bases and the J gene end by 3 bases; junction bases not matched to a gene: 4. CDR1 SGHRS and CDR2 YFSETQ come from the germline V gene. CDR3 residues: CASSSGTTTDTQYF. For the CDR3, the DNA is TGCGCCAGCAGCTCCGGGACTACGACAGATACGCAGTATTTT. Full variable domain (outside the CDR3, taken from reference TRBV5-1 and TRBJ2-3): KAGVTQTPRYLIKTRGQQVTLSCSPISGHRSVSWYQQTPGQGLQFLFEYFSETQRNKGNFPGRFSGRQFSNSRSEMNVSTLELGDSALYLCASSSGTTTDTQYFGPGTRLTVL.